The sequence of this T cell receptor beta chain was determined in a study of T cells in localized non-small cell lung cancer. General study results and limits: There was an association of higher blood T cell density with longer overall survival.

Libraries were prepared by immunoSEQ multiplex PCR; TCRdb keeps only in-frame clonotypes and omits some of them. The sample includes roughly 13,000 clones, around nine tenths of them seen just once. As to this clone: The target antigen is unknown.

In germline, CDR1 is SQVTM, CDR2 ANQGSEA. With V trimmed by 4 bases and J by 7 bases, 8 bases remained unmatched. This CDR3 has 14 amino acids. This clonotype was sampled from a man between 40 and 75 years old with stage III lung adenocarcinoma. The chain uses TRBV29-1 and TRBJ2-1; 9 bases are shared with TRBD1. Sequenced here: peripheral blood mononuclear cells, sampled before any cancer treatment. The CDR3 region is CSVVGTGRTNEQFF. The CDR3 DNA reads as TGCAGCGTTGTTGGGACAGGGAGGACTAATGAGCAGTTCTTC.